The clone carrying this T cell receptor beta chain turned up a few times. Its antigen is unidentified. The data derive from a study of cytomegalovirus exposure and HLA in healthy donors. Notes on the study in general: Prior analysis indicated that the majority of TCR beta V segments exhibited productivity approximately 87% or approximately 30% of the time. A few of the chains that were CMV-associated were confirmed in vitro to be specific for CMV antigens. Sequencing artifact likely explains a cluster of highly shared sequence variants.

Vbeta (60) and Jbeta (13) primers were used in the PCR. Here immunoSEQ multiplex PCR was the method, and the copy in TCRdb shows in-frame clones only, minus some. This table holds fewer than 200,000 clones, approximately 80% found once. The germline gives CDR1 MNHEY, CDR2 SVGAGI. The CDR3 runs 13 residues. Trimming at V came to 10 bases and at J to 1 base, leaving 6 bases not matched to a gene. This TCR was sampled from a female donor in good health and CMV-seronegative. The rearrangement joins TRBV6-5 to TRBJ1-1; 7 positions match TRBD1. The source material was PBMCs. The CDR3 is CATRTGSNTEAFF. The DNA of the CDR3 is TGTGCCACAAGGACAGGCTCGAACACTGAAGCTTTCTTT.